These 7 T cell receptor beta chains share one sample of origin, sequenced in a study of blood T cell repertoires in COVID-19. TCRdb's copy holds only in-frame clones and misses some; the assay was immunoSEQ multiplex PCR. The repertoire holds about 150,000 clones, with about 86% as singletons. Sequenced: peripheral blood. The receptors stem from a woman aged 55-70 years with acute or convalescent COVID-19.

The genes are TRBV3-1 (or the pseudogene TRBV3-2) and TRBJ2-1; the D gene is possibly TRBD2 (5 bases). CDR3 size: 14 residues. Germline V gene sequence: CDR1 LGHDT, CDR2 YNNKEL (reference sequence). The V end was cut by 1 base, the J end by 6 bases, with 10 bases between. The CDR3 coding sequence is TGTGCCAGCAGCCAAGGCCTAGCTAGCAATGAGCAGTTCTTC. Protein sequence: CASSQGLASNEQFF.

This sequence joins TRBV9 and TRBJ1-2, with D maybe TRBD1 (6 bases). Germline V gene data show CDR1 as SGDLS and CDR2 as YYNGEE. This CDR3 is built from 14 residues. V lost 3 bases and J lost 4, with 13 bases in between. DNA for the CDR3: TGTGCCAGCAGCGCCTCACAGGGTTTCTATGGCTACACCTTC. Translated: CASSASQGFYGYTF.

Here the CDR3 DNA reads TGTGCCAGTAGTATAACAGGGTTGAGTCAGCCCCAGCATTTT. It codes for CASSITGLSQPQHF. J is TRBJ1-5 and V is TRBV19; D possibly corresponds to TRBD1 (6 bases). Germline CDR1 and CDR2: LNHDA and SQIVND (reference sequence). The CDR3 consists of 14 residues. The germline V and J ends were trimmed by 2 bases and 6 bases, with 11 bases remaining between them.

The V gene is TRBV7-2, the J gene TRBJ1-1; a possible D gene is TRBD1 (6 bases). Trimming removed 7 bases from V and 1 base from J, with 13 bases in between. This CDR3 comprises 14 residues. CDR1 is SGHTA, CDR2 FQGNSA, per germline. CDR3 in amino acids: CASILDRQNTEAFF. As DNA, the CDR3 is TGTGCCAGCATCTTGGACAGACAGAACACTGAAGCTTTCTTT.

This clone was found once. The rearrangement links TRBV7-2 to TRBJ2-3; 11 bases are a match to TRBD2. V lost 2 bases to trimming and J lost 3 bases; unmatched junction nucleotides: 4. CDR1 is SGHTA, CDR2 FQGNSA, per germline. The CDR3 is 16 amino acids. DNA of the CDR3: TGTGCCAGCAGCTTAAGTCGACTAGCGGGGACAGATACGCAGTATTTT. This codes for CASSLSRLAGTDTQYF.

This clone appeared a few times. This chain joins TRBV19 and TRBJ1-5; D is undetermined. This CDR3 region has 16 residues. V gave up 4 bases and J gave up 3 bases, with 16 bases separating them. Germline V lookup: CDR1 LNHDA, CDR2 SQIVND (reference sequence). The CDR3 loop reads CASSSARRALNQPQHF. In DNA form, the CDR3 reads TGTGCCAGTAGTAGTGCGAGGAGGGCCCTCAATCAGCCCCAGCATTTT.

This rearrangement joins TRBV7-3 to TRBJ1-6; TRBD1 matches at 7 bases. The germline CDR1 and CDR2 sequences are SGHTA and FQGTGA. The CDR3 is 15 residues long. The V segment lost 5 bases and the J segment 9 bases; nucleotides outside the gene matches: 10. The DNA of the CDR3 is TGTGCCAGCAGCGAAACGGGGACAGTTAGTTCACCCCTCCACTTT. Its translation is CASSETGTVSSPLHF.